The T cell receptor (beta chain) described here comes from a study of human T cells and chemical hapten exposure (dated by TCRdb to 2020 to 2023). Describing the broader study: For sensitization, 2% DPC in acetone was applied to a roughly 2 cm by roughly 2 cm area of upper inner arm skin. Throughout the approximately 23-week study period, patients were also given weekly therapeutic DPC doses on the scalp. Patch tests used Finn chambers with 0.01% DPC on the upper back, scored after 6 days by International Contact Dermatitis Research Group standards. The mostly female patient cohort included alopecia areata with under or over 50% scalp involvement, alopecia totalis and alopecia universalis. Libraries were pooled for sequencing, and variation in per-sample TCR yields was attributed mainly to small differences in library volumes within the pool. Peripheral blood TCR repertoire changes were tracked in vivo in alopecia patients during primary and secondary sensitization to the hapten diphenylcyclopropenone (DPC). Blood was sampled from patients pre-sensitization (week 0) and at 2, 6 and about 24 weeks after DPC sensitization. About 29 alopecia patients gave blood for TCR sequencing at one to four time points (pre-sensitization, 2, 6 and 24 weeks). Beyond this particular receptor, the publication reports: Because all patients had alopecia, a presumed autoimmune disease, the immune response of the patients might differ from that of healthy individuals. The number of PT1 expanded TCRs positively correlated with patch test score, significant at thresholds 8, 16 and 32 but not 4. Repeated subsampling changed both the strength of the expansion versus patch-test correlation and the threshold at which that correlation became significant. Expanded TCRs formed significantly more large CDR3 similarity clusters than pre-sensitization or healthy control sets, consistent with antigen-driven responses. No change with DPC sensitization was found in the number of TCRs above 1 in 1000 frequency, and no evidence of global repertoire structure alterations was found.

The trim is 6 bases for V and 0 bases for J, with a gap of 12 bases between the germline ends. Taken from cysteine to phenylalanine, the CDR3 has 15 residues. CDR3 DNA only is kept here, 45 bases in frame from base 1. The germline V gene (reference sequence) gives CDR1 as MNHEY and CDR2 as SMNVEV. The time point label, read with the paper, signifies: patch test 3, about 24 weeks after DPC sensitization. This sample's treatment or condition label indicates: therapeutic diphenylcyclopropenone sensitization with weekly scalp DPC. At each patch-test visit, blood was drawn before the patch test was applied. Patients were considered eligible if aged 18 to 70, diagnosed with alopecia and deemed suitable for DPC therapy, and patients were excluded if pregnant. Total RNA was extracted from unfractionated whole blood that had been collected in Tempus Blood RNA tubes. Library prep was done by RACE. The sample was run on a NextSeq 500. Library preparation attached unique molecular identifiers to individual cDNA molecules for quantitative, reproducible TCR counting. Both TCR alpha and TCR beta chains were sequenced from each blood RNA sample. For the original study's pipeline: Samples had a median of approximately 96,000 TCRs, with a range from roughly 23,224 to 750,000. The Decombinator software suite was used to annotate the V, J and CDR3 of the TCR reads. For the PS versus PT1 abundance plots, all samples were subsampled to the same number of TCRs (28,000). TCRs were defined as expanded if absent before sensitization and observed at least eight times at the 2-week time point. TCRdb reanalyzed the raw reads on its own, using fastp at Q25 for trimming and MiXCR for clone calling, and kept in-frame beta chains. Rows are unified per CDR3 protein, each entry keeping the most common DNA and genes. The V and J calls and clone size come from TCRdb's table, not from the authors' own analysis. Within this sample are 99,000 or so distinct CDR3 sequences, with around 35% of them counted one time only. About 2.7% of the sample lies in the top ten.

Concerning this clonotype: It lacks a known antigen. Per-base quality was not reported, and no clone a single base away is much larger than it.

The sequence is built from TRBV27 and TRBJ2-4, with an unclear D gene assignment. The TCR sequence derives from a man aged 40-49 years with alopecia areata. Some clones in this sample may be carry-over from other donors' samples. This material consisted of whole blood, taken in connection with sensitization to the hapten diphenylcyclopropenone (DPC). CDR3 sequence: CASSSVHPAKNIQYF. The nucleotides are TGTGCCAGCAGCTCCGTGCACCCAGCCAAAAACATTCAGTACTTC.